This is a list of T cell receptor beta chains from one sample in a study of blood T cells in healthy people across ages. TCRdb recomputed calls from the 5' RACE reads with MiXCR, one row per CDR3 protein. The data hold 600,000 to 800,000 distinct CDR3 sequences, with under 65% observed a single time. The sequenced sample consisted of blood. These receptor sequences come from a woman over 75 in good health. Both conserved end residues are part of each CDR3. A D gene is named only where the DNA matches it firmly. The size field is filled for only some rows; it gives once, few, many or a size class.

DNA	CDR3	D	size	V	J
TGCAGTGCTAGAGGGCAGCGGCGGACAGATACGCAGTATTTT	CSARGQRRTDTQYF	NA	many	TRBV20-1	TRBJ2-3
TGCGCCAGCAGCTTGGGGACAGGGAGTTCCGAGCAGTACTTC	CASSLGTGSSEQYF	TRBD1	NA	TRBV5-1	TRBJ2-7
TGCAGTGTAGGGCGGAACACTGAAGCTTTCTTT	CSVGRNTEAFF	NA	many	TRBV20-1	TRBJ1-1
TGTGCCAGCCGCTTAAGGGGACGGACAGGGCCAAGCTCCTACAATGAGCAGTTCTTC	CASRLRGRTGPSSYNEQFF	TRBD1	NA	TRBV7-2	TRBJ2-1
TGTGCCAGCAGTCCCCCCGGGGGAGGACGGAGGGGCTACACCTTC	CASSPPGGGRRGYTF	NA	NA	TRBV27	TRBJ1-2
TGTGCCAGCAGCTTAGGCCCGACAGTATACAATGAGCAGTTCTTC	CASSLGPTVYNEQFF	NA	many	TRBV7-2	TRBJ2-1
TGTGCCAGCAGTTTGACTCGGCAGGCCAGGGGAGAGACCCAGTACTTC	CASSLTRQARGETQYF	NA	many	TRBV28	TRBJ2-5
TGTGCCAGCAGTGAAGGCCCGGTCTATGGCTACACCTTC	CASSEGPVYGYTF	NA	NA	TRBV2	TRBJ1-2
TGCGCCAGCACCCCTCTCCCCGGGACAGGGATCTATGAGCAGTTCTTC	CASTPLPGTGIYEQFF	TRBD1	many	TRBV5-1	TRBJ2-1
TGTGCCAGCTTGGAGGGGAAGCGGGAGGGCCCAAAACGTCGTTTAACGGGGGAGACGCAGTATTTT	CASLEGKREGPKRRLTGETQYF	TRBD2	NA	TRBV27	TRBJ2-3
TGTGCCAGCAGCCGACAGGGGACGGGAACTAGCCGAGTCTACGAGCAGTACTTC	CASSRQGTGTSRVYEQYF	TRBD1	many	TRBV27	TRBJ2-7
TGCAGCGTTGTTCGGCTAGCGGGGGCTAGCTCCTACAATGAGCAGTTCTTC	CSVVRLAGASSYNEQFF	TRBD2	NA	TRBV29-1	TRBJ2-1
TGCAGCGTTGAAGGGGGGGACGATGAGCAGTACTTC	CSVEGGDDEQYF	NA	NA	TRBV29-1	TRBJ2-7
TGTGCCAGCAGAGTAGACAGGGATTTTGCGCGGAGCAATCAGCCCCAGCATTTT	CASRVDRDFARSNQPQHF	TRBD1	NA	TRBV6-1	TRBJ1-5
TGCGCCAGCAGCCCCACAGGGGTAATCGGCTACACCTTC	CASSPTGVIGYTF	TRBD1	many	TRBV5-1	TRBJ1-2
TGCGCTAGCAGCCAGGAGAGGAACGAGCAGTACTTC	CASSQERNEQYF	NA	NA	TRBV4-1	TRBJ2-7
TGCAGCGACCTGACTAGTTGGAGTGAGCAGTTCTTC	CSDLTSWSEQFF	NA	many	TRBV29-1	TRBJ2-1
TGTGCCAGCAGCTTCCGGGCTCAAGATACGCAGTATTTT	CASSFRAQDTQYF	NA	many	TRBV3-1	TRBJ2-3
TGTGCCAACAGTTATTCAGGGGGTACGGAGCAGTTCTTC	CANSYSGGTEQFF	TRBD1	NA	TRBV6-6	TRBJ2-1
TGTGCCAGCAGCTTATCCAAGTTGGGCTACACCTTC	CASSLSKLGYTF	NA	many	TRBV12-3/TRBV12-4	TRBJ1-2
TGTGCCTGGAGTATACAGGGTTTGGAGGCTTTCTTT	CAWSIQGLEAFF	NA	NA	TRBV30	TRBJ1-1
TGCAGCACTGACAGGGGGTCATACAATGAGCAGTACTTC	CSTDRGSYNEQYF	TRBD1	NA	TRBV20-1	TRBJ2-5
TGTGCCAGCTCCGTCTACGCAGATACGCAGTATTTT	CASSVYADTQYF	NA	many	TRBV18	TRBJ2-3
TGTGCCAGCAGTACCACAGGGGTAGCTGGAAACACCATATATTTT	CASSTTGVAGNTIYF	TRBD1	few	TRBV12-3/TRBV12-4	TRBJ1-3
TGTGCCAGCAGCGTAGGTTACGATGCGGGTCACGAGCAGTACTTC	CASSVGYDAGHEQYF	NA	NA	TRBV9	TRBJ2-7
TGTGCCAGCGCCGCGCTAGGTAGCGGTTATACCTACGAGCAGTACTTC	CASAALGSGYTYEQYF	NA	NA	TRBV7-2	TRBJ2-7
TGCAGTGGGAGCGACGTCCCCTATGAGCAGTACTTC	CSGSDVPYEQYF	NA	NA	TRBV20-1	TRBJ2-7
TGTGCCAGCAAGGATAAGCCGAACACCGGGGAGCTGTTTTTT	CASKDKPNTGELFF	NA	few	TRBV2	TRBJ2-2
TGTGCCAGCAGCGTAGCTGGGGCTAGCTACAATGAGCAGTTCTTC	CASSVAGASYNEQFF	NA	many	TRBV9	TRBJ2-1
TGCAGCGTCGACAGGCTCCCAGACACGCAGTATTTT	CSVDRLPDTQYF	NA	NA	TRBV29-1	TRBJ2-3
TGTGCCAGCATGCGGTTGTTATCGACTTATGAGCAGTTCTTC	CASMRLLSTYEQFF	NA	many	TRBV28	TRBJ2-1
TGTGCCACCAGCAGAGAGTCCCCTCAAATCAATGAGCAGTTCTTC	CATSRESPQINEQFF	NA	NA	TRBV15	TRBJ2-1
TGCAGTGCTAGACAGGGCATGGGAACTTCTAACTATGGCTACACCTTC	CSARQGMGTSNYGYTF	NA	NA	TRBV20-1	TRBJ1-2
TGCAGTGCTAGACAGGGGGCGGGGGAGACCCAGTTCTTC	CSARQGAGETQFF	NA	NA	TRBV20-1	TRBJ2-1
TGCAGCGTGGACGCCTCAGCCCATACGCAGTATTTT	CSVDASAHTQYF	NA	many	TRBV29-1	TRBJ2-3
TGTGCCAGCAGCTTAGCGGGGGTGGGGCGGGGGCCCTCCTACAATGAGCAGTTCTTC	CASSLAGVGRGPSYNEQFF	NA	NA	TRBV7-2	TRBJ2-1
TGTGCCAGCAATGGAAAGACTAGCGGGAGTCGAGAGACCCAGTACTTC	CASNGKTSGSRETQYF	TRBD2	NA	TRBV2	TRBJ2-5
TGTGCCATCAGTGAGTTCCCAGCGGGGGCCCGGGGAGATACGCAGTATTTT	CAISEFPAGARGDTQYF	TRBD2	NA	TRBV10-3	TRBJ2-3
TGCGCCAGCAGCCAAGTCCCCGGAGTAGCCGGAGAGACCCAGTACTTC	CASSQVPGVAGETQYF	NA	few	TRBV4-3	TRBJ2-5
TGTGCCAGCAGCAAATTGGGGCGTTCAGGCTACACCTTC	CASSKLGRSGYTF	NA	many	TRBV7-2	TRBJ1-2
TGTGCCACCTCCCGCGAACGGGAGGATACGCAGTATTTT	CATSREREDTQYF	NA	many	TRBV7-2	TRBJ2-3
TGCAGTGCTACCCCAGGGGAGTACGAGCAGTACTTC	CSATPGEYEQYF	NA	many	TRBV20-1	TRBJ2-7
TGCGCCAGCAGCTTCGGGGCCGGGCAGAACACTGAAGCTTTCTTT	CASSFGAGQNTEAFF	NA	NA	TRBV5-1	TRBJ1-1
TGTGCCAGCAGTTACTCGTGGACTAGCGGGAGGACGCAGTATTTT	CASSYSWTSGRTQYF	TRBD2	many	TRBV6-5	TRBJ2-3
TGCAGTGCTAGTTCCAGGACCAATAATTCACCCCTCCACTTT	CSASSRTNNSPLHF	NA	NA	TRBV20-1	TRBJ1-6
TGCAGCGTTGGTAGCCTTTTTAGCGTCCCGTTGAATGAGCAGTTCTTC	CSVGSLFSVPLNEQFF	NA	NA	TRBV29-1	TRBJ2-1
TGTGCCAGCAGTGAAGAAGAGGGACCGCAAGAGACCCAGTACTTC	CASSEEEGPQETQYF	NA	NA	TRBV2	TRBJ2-5
TGTGCCAGCAGCTTAGGGGTCCTCGCGGCAGGTTCCTACGAGCAGTACTTC	CASSLGVLAAGSYEQYF	NA	NA	TRBV7-2	TRBJ2-7
TGTGCCAGCAGCCTAGGGGGGACAAGTCAGCCCCAGCATTTT	CASSLGGTSQPQHF	NA	few	TRBV12-3/TRBV12-4	TRBJ1-5
TGCGCCAGCAGCTTGGTCAGCGCGGGAGGTAGCAATGAGCAGTACTTC	CASSLVSAGGSNEQYF	TRBD2	few	TRBV5-1	TRBJ2-7
TGTGCCAGCAGCTTAGCTAAGCGGGGGGGCCGGCGGGCAGATACGCAGTATTTT	CASSLAKRGGRRADTQYF	TRBD2	NA	TRBV7-8	TRBJ2-3
TGCAGTGCTGTAGTTTATCGCGATGAGCAGTTCTTC	CSAVVYRDEQFF	NA	once	TRBV20-1	TRBJ2-1
TGTGCCACCAGCAGTCGACAGGGGGTACTCAATGAGCAGTTCTTC	CATSSRQGVLNEQFF	TRBD1	NA	TRBV15	TRBJ2-1
TGTGCCAGCAGCTTGGGAGGGCCTTACAATGAGCAGTTCTTC	CASSLGGPYNEQFF	TRBD2	many	TRBV7-8	TRBJ2-1
TGTGCCAGCAGTTACCTGGAGGTCAGCGGGGAGCTGTTTTTT	CASSYLEVSGELFF	NA	NA	TRBV6-6	TRBJ2-2
TGTGCCAGCGGAAGGACAGGGCTTAATCAGCCCCAGCATTTT	CASGRTGLNQPQHF	TRBD1	NA	TRBV27	TRBJ1-5
TGCAGCGTTGATAGGACAGGGGGAGGCTATGGCTACACCTTC	CSVDRTGGGYGYTF	TRBD1	NA	TRBV29-1	TRBJ1-2
TGTGCCAGCAGCCAGGCCCCCCCCGATACGCAGTATTTT	CASSQAPPDTQYF	NA	NA	TRBV14	TRBJ2-3
TGTGCCAGCAGCCCGGACAGTCCCGAGCAGTTCTTC	CASSPDSPEQFF	NA	many	TRBV11-2	TRBJ2-1